This T cell receptor beta chain appears in the sequencing data of a study of T cell responses to AZD1222 COVID-19 vaccine (dated by TCRdb to about 2021). About the study as a whole: AZD1222 recipients given second doses at about 4 weeks or at about 12 weeks were pooled, since spike-specific TCR depth and breadth were not found to differ between the two schedules. A total of more than 230 trial participants underwent TCR sequencing, of whom 207 had received two doses of AZD1222 and about 25 had received two doses of the MenACWY control vaccine. Trial participants were enrolled by age into subgroups of 18-55, 56-69 and 70-plus years, and around 150, 29 and 61 TCR-sequenced participants, respectively, were included in these subgroups.

The germline V gene specifies SQVTM as CDR1 and ANQGSEA as CDR2. Including cysteine and phenylalanine, the CDR3 has 12 amino acids. The sequence is cut down to CDR3 DNA, 36 bases in frame from base 1. At the junction V is shortened by 4 bases and J by 1 base, with 7 bases in between. The CDR3 regions of human TCRbeta chains were analyzed by immunosequencing. For the original study's pipeline: Repertoire TCRs were matched against a reference library of SARS-CoV-2-specific TCRs generated with the MIRA antigen-specificity platform. Breadth was defined as the fraction of unique TCRs that were SARS-CoV-2-associated. Depth was defined as the fraction of total T cells that were SARS-CoV-2-associated. Using the MIRA data, each spike-specific TCR was mapped to the spike region that the TCR reacts to and placed in a CD4 or CD8 class. Log10-transformed breadth and depth values were compared by one-way ANOVA with Sidak's multiple comparisons tests. Here the immuneACCESS table is served through TCRdb, limited to in-frame sequences with V and J called. Missing clones are a known gap in these copies; in checked studies unresolved V genes cover under half, and the rest lacks a known reason. Clonal size and the V and J genes are those of that table, whereas D and trimming came from the DNA. Within this sample are tens of thousands of clones, with 70% to 90% of them counted one time only. Clones ranked in the top ten supply just under 5% of the sample.

General conclusions and limits of the study: Because no day 14 peak-response samples were available, the repertoires could be characterized only after the peak T cell response. Participants were mostly white British, with more females than males. The authors suggested clonal diversity may have been underestimated. Conclusions about previously exposed vaccinees are limited because only five to seven AZD1222 recipients were SARS-CoV-2 seropositive at baseline. Epitopes outside the regions mutated in the B.1.351 and B.1.1.7 variants were reportedly recognized by nearly half of the unique spike-specific TCRs. In the small 56-69-year group, the increase in depth fell short of significance, most likely because of low power. Spike-specific TCR breadth and depth rose significantly after two AZD1222 doses compared with day 0 and with MenACWY recipients. The vaccine-associated CD4 TCRs covered the entire spike protein, and the dominant responses fell in regions 160-218 and 743-854.

About this clone: The antigen it recognizes is unknown. Per-base quality was not reported, and no clone a single base away is much larger than it. Other DNA sequences within the sample encode an identical CDR3.

The time point label corresponds to: baseline before first vaccination. Samples from vaccinated people were obtained from the UK trials COV001 and COV002, which included a single-blind randomized controlled phase 2/3 trial of AZD1222 (ChAdOx1 nCoV-19) in healthy adults. For TCRbeta chain sequencing, PBMC samples from trial participants were taken at day 0 and at day 28 after the second dose. This receptor was obtained from an adult in good health. Rearrangement joined TRBV29-1 to TRBJ1-1; TRBD1 is perhaps the D gene, given 5 matching bases. Sample: peripheral blood, taken on day 0 of AZD1222 vaccination. CDR3 loop: CSVGRGNTEAFF. The nucleotide sequence reads TGCAGCGTTGGAAGGGGGAACACTGAAGCTTTCTTT.